This TCR beta chain was observed in a study of blood T cell repertoires in COVID-19. For the study at large: The samples span acute and convalescent COVID-19 from the United States, Italy and Spain. In each case, the material was cDNA or gDNA derived from T cells, B-cell-depleted T cells, or PBMCs.

The V gene end was trimmed by 8 bases and the J gene end by 1 base; junction bases not matched to a gene: 8. Looked up from germline, CDR1 is SNHLY and CDR2 is FYNNEI. The length of the CDR3 is 15 residues. This clone has just a few counts. Methods used by the authors: Amplified reference gene primers provided the basis for estimating nucleated cell counts. Clones were read by immunoSEQ multiplex PCR, and TCRdb kept only the in-frame ones, dropping some. The DNA gave D and trimming, while V, J and clone size come from that table. The table includes roughly 25,000 clones, approximately 78% detected once.

This sequence originates from a human donor in a cohort sampled during active COVID-19. The chain recombines TRBV2 with TRBJ1-5; 7 bases align to TRBD1. Input material: peripheral blood. The CDR3 bases are TGTGCCAGCGGCAGGGGGGACAGCAGCAATCAGCCCCAGCATTTT. Translating it yields CASGRGDSSNQPQHF.